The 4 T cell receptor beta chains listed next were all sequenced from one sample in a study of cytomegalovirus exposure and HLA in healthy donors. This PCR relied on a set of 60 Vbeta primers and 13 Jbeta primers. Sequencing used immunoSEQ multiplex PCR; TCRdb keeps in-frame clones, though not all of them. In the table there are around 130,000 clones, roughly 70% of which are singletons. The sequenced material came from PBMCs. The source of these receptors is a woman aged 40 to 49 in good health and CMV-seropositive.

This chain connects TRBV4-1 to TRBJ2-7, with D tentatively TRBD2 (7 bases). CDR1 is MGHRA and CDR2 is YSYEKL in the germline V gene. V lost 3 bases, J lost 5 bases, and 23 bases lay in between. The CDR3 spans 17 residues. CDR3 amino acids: CASSQDGRRGAGDEQYF. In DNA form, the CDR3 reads TGCGCCAGCAGCCAGGATGGGCGACGGGGGGCAGGTGACGAGCAGTACTTC.

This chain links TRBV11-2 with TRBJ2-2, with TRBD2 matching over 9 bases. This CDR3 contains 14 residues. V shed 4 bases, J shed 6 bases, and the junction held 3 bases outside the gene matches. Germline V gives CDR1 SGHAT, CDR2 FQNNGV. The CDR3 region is CASSSGLAAGELFF. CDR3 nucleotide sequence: TGTGCCAGCAGCTCGGGACTAGCTGCCGGGGAGCTGTTTTTT.

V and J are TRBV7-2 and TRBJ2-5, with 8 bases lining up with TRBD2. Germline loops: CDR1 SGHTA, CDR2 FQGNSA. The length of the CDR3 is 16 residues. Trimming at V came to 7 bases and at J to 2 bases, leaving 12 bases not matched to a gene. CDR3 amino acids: CASIWGLAGLQETQYF. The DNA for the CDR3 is TGTGCCAGCATCTGGGGATTAGCGGGACTACAAGAGACCCAGTACTTC. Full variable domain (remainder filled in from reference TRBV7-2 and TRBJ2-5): GAGVSQSPSNKVTEKGKDVELRCDPISGHTALYWYRQSLGQGLEFLIYFQGNSAPDKSGLPSDRFSAERTGGSVSTLTIQRTQQEDSAVYLCASIWGLAGLQETQYFGPGTRLLVL.

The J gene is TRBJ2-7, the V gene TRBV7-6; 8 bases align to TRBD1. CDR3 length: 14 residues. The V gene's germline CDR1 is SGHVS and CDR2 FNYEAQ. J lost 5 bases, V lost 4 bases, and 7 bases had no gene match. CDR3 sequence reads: CASSSHPTGDEQYF. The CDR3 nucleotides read TGTGCCAGCAGCTCACACCCGACAGGGGACGAGCAGTACTTC.